This T cell receptor beta chain was obtained from a study of cytomegalovirus exposure and HLA in healthy donors. About the study: Previous work identified some 120 million unique TCR beta sequences from around 170 million T cells.

General study points: The authors listed 150 to 200 TCR beta chains as cytomegalovirus-associated. Reports indicate that TCR beta sequences accurately predicted the HLA-A and HLA-B alleles of most subjects.

The CDR3 totals 14 residues. Per the germline V gene, CDR1 is MNHNS and CDR2 is SASEGT. Details on this clone: The antigen is undetermined. The junction and the germline gene differ at one end; a read error may be behind it.

PCR employed 60 Vbeta and 13 Jbeta primers. The assay was immunoSEQ multiplex PCR, and TCRdb's table has in-frame clones only and misses some. The sample carries 150,000 to 200,000 clones, roughly 80% recorded once. The source material was PBMCs. The source of this sequence is a woman aged 18-29 years in good health and CMV-seropositive. This sequence joins TRBV6-1 and TRBJ1-5; a weak D match, TRBD1 (6 bases). The CDR3 coding sequence is TGTGCCAGCAGAGAAGGACAGTTGAATCAGCCCCAGCATTTT. It codes for CASREGQLNQPQHF.